This T cell receptor (beta chain) originates from a study of shared clonotypes between healthy human individuals. Across the study: In total, the donors were two women and three men aged 18 to 49.

In the case of this clone: The antigen remains unidentified.

Losses at the gene ends were 6 bases for V and 3 bases for J; bases not matched to a gene: 4. Germline CDR1 reads SGHRS; CDR2 reads YFSETQ. The CDR3 is made up of 13 amino acids. Every subset had its genomic DNA shared out evenly among several immunoSEQ plates. Sorted-subset replicate PCRs used 200 ng of genomic DNA. This amount corresponded to tens of thousands of T cell genomes. The table came from immunoSEQ multiplex PCR; TCRdb's copy has only in-frame clones and leaves some out. The data hold roughly 1,100,000 clones, with 60% to 80% observed a single time. Broader study findings: Researchers sampled blood only, noting tissue repertoires likely differ.

Input material: memory CD4+ T cells sorted from blood. The sample's subset: CD45RA-negative fraction. The source is a man younger than 35 in good health. The chain employs TRBV5-1 and TRBJ2-7; 9 bases match TRBD1. The DNA of the CDR3 is TGCGCCAGCACCAAGACAGGGGGCTACGAGCAGTACTTC. It codes for CASTKTGGYEQYF.